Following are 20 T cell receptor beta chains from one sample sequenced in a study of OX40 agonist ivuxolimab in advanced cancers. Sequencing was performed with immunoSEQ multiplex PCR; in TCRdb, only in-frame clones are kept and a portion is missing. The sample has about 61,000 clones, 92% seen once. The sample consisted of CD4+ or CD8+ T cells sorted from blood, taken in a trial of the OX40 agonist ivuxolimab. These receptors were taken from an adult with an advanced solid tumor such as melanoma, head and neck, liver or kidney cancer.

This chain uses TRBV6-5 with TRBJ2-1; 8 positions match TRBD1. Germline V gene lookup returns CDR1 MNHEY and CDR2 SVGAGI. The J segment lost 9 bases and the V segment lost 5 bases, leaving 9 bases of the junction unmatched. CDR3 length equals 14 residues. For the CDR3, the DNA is TGTGCCAGCAGTCCTCAGGGGGCCGCGGGTGAGCAGTTCTTC. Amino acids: CASSPQGAAGEQFF.

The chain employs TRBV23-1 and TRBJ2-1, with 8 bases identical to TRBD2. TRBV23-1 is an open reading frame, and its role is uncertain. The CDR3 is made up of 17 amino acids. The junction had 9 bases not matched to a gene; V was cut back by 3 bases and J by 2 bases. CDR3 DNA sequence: TGCGCCAGCAGTCACTACCCGGGACTAGAAACCTACAATGAGCAGTTCTTC. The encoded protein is CASSHYPGLETYNEQFF.

The CDR3 nucleotides read TGTGCCAGCAGTGGATCCCTTACAGCGGGGACCACAGATACGCAGTATTTT. This codes for CASSGSLTAGTTDTQYF. The V gene is TRBV28, the J gene TRBJ2-3, with 7 nucleotides matching TRBD2. V lost 5 bases, J lost 2 bases, and 13 bases stayed unmatched. This CDR3 contains 17 residues. CDR1 and CDR2 from the germline V gene are MDHEN and SYDVKM.

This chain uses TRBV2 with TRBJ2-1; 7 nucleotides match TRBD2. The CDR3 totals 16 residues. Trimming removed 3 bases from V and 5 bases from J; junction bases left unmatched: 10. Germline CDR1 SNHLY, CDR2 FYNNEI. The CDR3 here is CASSDWGGPPHNEQFF. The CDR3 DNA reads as TGTGCCAGCAGTGACTGGGGGGGACCCCCTCACAATGAGCAGTTCTTC. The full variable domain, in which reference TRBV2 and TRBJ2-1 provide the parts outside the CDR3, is EPEVTQTPSHQVTQMGQEVILRCVPISNHLYFYWYRQILGQKVEFLVSFYNNEISEKSEIFDDQFSVERPDGSNFTLKIRSTKLEDSAMYFCASSDWGGPPHNEQFFGPGTRLTVL.

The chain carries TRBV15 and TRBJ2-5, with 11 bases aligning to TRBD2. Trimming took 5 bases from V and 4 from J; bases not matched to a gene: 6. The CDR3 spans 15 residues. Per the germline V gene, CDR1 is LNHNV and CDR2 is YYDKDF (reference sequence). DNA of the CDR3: TGTGCCACCAGCGATCTAGCGGGAGGCAGAGAGACCCAGTACTTC. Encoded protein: CATSDLAGGRETQYF.

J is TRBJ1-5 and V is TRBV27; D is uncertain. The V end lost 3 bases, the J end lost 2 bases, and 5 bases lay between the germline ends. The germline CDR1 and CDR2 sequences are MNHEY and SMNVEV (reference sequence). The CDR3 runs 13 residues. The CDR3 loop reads CASSFLGNQPQHF. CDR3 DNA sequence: TGTGCCAGCAGTTTCCTTGGCAATCAGCCCCAGCATTTT.

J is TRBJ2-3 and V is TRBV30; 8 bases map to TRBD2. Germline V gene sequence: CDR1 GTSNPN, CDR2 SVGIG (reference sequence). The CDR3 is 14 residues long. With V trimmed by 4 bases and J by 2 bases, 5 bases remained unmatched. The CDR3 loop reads CAWTLAGYTDTQYF. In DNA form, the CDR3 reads TGTGCCTGGACCCTAGCGGGCTACACAGATACGCAGTATTTT.

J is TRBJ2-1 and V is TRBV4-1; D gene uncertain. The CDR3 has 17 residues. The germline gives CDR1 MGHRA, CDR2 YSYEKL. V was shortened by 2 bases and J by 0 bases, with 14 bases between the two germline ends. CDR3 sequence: CASSQPPRDVSYNEQFF. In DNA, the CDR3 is TGCGCCAGCAGCCAACCGCCTAGGGATGTCTCCTACAATGAGCAGTTCTTC.

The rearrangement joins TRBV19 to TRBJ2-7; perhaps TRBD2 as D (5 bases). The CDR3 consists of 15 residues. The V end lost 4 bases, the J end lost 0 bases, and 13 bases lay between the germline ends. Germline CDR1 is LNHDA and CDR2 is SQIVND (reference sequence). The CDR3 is CASSRYLGSSYEQYV. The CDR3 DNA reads TGTGCCAGTAGTAGATATCTAGGGAGCTCCTACGAGCAGTACGTC.

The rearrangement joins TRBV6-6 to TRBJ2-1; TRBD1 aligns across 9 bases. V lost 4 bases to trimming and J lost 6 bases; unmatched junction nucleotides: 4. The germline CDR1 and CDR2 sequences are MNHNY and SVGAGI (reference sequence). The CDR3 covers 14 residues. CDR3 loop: CASSWTGVVNEQFF. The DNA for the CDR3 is TGTGCCAGCAGTTGGACAGGGGTGGTCAATGAGCAGTTCTTC.

The DNA of the CDR3 is TGCGCCAGCAGCCAAAATCCGGGTTACGAGCAGTACGTC. This codes for CASSQNPGYEQYV. The V and J genes are TRBV4-1 and TRBJ2-7, with D uncertain. Deletions cut 2 bases from V and 4 bases from J, with 9 bases between. Per germline, CDR1 MGHRA and CDR2 YSYEKL. CDR3 length: 13 amino acids.

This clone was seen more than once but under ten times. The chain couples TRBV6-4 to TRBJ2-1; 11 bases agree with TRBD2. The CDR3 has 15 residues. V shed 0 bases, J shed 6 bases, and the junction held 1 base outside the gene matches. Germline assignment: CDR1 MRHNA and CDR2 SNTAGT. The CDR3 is CASSDSSGGANEQFF. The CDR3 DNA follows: TGTGCCAGCAGTGACTCTAGCGGGGGGGCCAATGAGCAGTTCTTC.

The CDR3 protein is CASSLDVAAYNEQFF. The CDR3 coding sequence is TGTGCCAGCAGCTTAGATGTAGCAGCCTACAATGAGCAGTTCTTC. The V gene is TRBV11-2, the J gene TRBJ2-1, with unresolved D. With 0 bases removed from V and 2 bases from J, the gap between germline ends came to 8 bases. The CDR3 is 15 residues long. Germline lookup yields CDR1 SGHAT and CDR2 FQNNGV.

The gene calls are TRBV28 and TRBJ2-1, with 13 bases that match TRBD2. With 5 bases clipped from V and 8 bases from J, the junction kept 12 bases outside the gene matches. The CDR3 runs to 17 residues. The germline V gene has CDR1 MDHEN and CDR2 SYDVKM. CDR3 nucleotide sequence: TGTGCCAGCAGTATAACTAGCGGGGGGGTCCTCAGTGATGAGCAGTTCTTC. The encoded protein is CASSITSGGVLSDEQFF.

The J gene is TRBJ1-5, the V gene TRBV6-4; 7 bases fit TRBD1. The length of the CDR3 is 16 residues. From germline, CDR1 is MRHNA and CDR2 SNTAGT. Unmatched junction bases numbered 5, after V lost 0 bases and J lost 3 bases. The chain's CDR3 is CASSDSWDRHNQPQHF. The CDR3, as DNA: TGTGCCAGCAGTGACTCGTGGGACAGACACAATCAGCCCCAGCATTTT.

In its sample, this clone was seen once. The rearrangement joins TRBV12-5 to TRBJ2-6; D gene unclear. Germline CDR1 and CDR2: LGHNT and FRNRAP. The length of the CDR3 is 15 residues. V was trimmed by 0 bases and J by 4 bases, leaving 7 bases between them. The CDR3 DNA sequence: TGTGCTAGTGGTTTGGTCCTCCGCGGGGCCAACGTCCTGACTTTC. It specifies CASGLVLRGANVLTF.

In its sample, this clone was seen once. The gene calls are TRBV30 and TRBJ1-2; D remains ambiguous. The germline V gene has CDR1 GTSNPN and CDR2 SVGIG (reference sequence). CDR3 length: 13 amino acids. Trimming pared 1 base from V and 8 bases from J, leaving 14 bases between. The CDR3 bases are TGTGCCTGGAGTGCCAATCCCCCGATGGGCTACACCTTC. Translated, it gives CAWSANPPMGYTF. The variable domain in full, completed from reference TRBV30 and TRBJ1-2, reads SQTIHQWPATLVQPVGSPLSLECTVEGTSNPNLYWYRQAAGRGLQLLFYSVGIGQISSEVPQNLSASRPQDRQFILSSKKLLLSDSGFYLCAWSANPPMGYTFGSGTRLTVV.

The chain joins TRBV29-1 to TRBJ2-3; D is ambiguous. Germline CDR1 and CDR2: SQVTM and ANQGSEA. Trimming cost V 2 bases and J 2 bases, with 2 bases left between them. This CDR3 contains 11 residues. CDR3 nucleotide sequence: TGCAGCGTTGAAATCACAGATACGCAGTATTTT. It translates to CSVEITDTQYF.

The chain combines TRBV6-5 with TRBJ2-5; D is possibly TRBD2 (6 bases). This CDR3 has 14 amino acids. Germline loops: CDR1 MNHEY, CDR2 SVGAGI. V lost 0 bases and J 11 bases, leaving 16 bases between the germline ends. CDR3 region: CASSYSEGQLEQYF. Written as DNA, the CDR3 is TGTGCCAGCAGTTACTCGGAGGGTCAGTTGGAACAGTACTTC.

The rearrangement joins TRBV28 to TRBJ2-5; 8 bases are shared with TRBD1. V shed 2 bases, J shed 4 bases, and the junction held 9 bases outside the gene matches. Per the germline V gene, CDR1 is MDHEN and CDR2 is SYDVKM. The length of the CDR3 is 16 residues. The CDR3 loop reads CASSLRSDRVTETQYF. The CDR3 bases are TGTGCCAGCAGTTTACGCTCGGACAGGGTGACAGAGACCCAGTACTTC.